This T cell receptor (beta chain) was found in a study of neurological immune-mediated disorders. In this sample, this clonotype turned up many times. V lost 0 bases to trimming and J lost 6 bases, with 15 bases between them. The germline V gene has CDR1 DFQATT and CDR2 SNEGSKA (reference sequence). The CDR3 sequence is 15 residues long. TCRdb re-called the 5' RACE reads with MiXCR, one entry per CDR3 protein. The sample lists around 10,000 distinct CDR3 sequences; around 20% were seen once. V is TRBV20-1 and J is TRBJ1-5; D might be TRBD1 (5 bases). What was sequenced was CD8+ T cells from blood. This sequence originates from a woman aged 60-75 years with HTLV-1-associated myelopathy (HAM/TSP). CDR3: CSARDAKGEVQPQHF. CDR3 sequence (DNA): TGCAGTGCTAGAGATGCGAAAGGGGAGGTTCAGCCCCAGCATTTT.